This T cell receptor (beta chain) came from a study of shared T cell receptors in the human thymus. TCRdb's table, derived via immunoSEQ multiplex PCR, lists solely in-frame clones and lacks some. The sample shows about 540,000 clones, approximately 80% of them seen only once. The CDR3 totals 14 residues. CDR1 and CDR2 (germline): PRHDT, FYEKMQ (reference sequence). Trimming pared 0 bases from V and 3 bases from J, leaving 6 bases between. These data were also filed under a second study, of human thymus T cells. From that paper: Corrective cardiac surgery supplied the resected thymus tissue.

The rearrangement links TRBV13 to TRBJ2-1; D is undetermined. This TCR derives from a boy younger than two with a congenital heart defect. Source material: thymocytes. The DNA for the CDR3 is TGTGCCAGCAGCTTAGGGGCCGACTACAATGAGCAGTTCTTC. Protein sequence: CASSLGADYNEQFF.